Each of the 28 T cell receptor beta chains below was sequenced from the same sample in a study of T cell responses to AZD1222 COVID-19 vaccine. Profiling relied on immunoSEQ multiplex PCR, and the TCRdb table lists in-frame clones only, not all of them. Of about 160,000 clones detected, around 90% appear once; the ten largest clones hold 4.4%. The material was peripheral blood, obtained on day 0 of MenACWY control vaccination. The receptor set was obtained from an adult in good health.

The chain links TRBV27 to TRBJ2-1; D unresolved. Germline CDR1 MNHEY, CDR2 SMNVEV (reference sequence). V lost 2 bases and J 8 bases, leaving 10 bases between the germline ends. CDR3 length: 13 residues. The chain's CDR3 is CASSLIGIDEQFF. The CDR3 nucleotides read TGTGCCAGCAGTTTAATAGGGATCGATGAGCAGTTCTTC.

With regard to this clone: In the same sample, other DNA sequences code for this CDR3. The gene calls are TRBV5-1 and TRBJ2-3; no definite D call. Trimming removed 0 bases from V and 3 bases from J, with 5 bases in between. CDR1 and CDR2 from the germline V gene are SGHRS and YFSETQ. The CDR3 extends over 13 amino acids. The chain's CDR3 is CASSLEITDTQYF. DNA for the CDR3: TGCGCCAGCAGCTTGGAAATTACAGATACGCAGTATTTT.

This clone was seen only once. The chain carries TRBV4-2 and TRBJ1-1, with D perhaps TRBD1 (6 bases). V shed 4 bases and J shed 0 bases, with 15 bases lying between them. Germline CDR1 LGHNA, CDR2 YNFKEQ. This CDR3 contains 16 residues. CDR3 in amino acids: CASSLLGGRLNTEAFF. The CDR3 nucleotides are TGTGCCAGCAGCCTCCTGGGGGGGCGCCTGAACACTGAAGCTTTCTTT.

Comments on this clone: Other DNA sequences in this sample translate to the same CDR3. The J gene is TRBJ1-5, the V gene TRBV27; no clear D gene. CDR3 length equals 13 residues. V dropped 6 bases and J dropped 0 bases, with 6 bases sitting between them. Germline V gene sequence: CDR1 MNHEY, CDR2 SMNVEV (reference sequence). This CDR3 is CASSPYSNQPQHF. The CDR3 DNA reads TGTGCCAGCAGCCCTTATAGCAATCAGCCCCAGCATTTT.

The J gene is TRBJ1-1, the V gene TRBV18, with D unresolved. Trimming removed 10 bases at V and 7 bases at J, with 16 bases between. Germline loops: CDR1 KGHSH, CDR2 LQKENI. The CDR3 has 12 residues. CDR3 DNA: TGTGCCACCAGAGACGCCCCGGGTGAAGCTTTCTTT. It codes for CATRDAPGEAFF.

The chain combines TRBV5-1 with TRBJ1-5, with a possible D match to TRBD1 (5 bases). Germline V gives CDR1 SGHRS, CDR2 YFSETQ. Deletions cut 4 bases from V and 0 bases from J, with 14 bases between. This CDR3 has 16 residues. CDR3 in amino acids: CASSPGTVNSNQPQHF. The CDR3 coding sequence is TGCGCCAGCAGCCCTGGGACTGTGAATAGCAATCAGCCCCAGCATTTT.

V usage is TRBV24-1 and J usage is TRBJ2-1; D remains unclear. The V gene's germline CDR1 is KGHDR and CDR2 SFDVKD. CDR3 length: 14 residues. Trimming cost V 5 bases and J 5 bases, with 12 bases left between them. The CDR3 sequence: CATSAPSAHNEQFF. CDR3 DNA: TGTGCCACCAGTGCCCCGTCGGCCCACAATGAGCAGTTCTTC.

The chain couples TRBV24-1 to TRBJ2-1, with 7 bases identical to TRBD2. Germline trimming cut 3 bases from V and 6 bases from J; bases unmatched to any gene: 7. Germline CDR1 reads KGHDR; CDR2 reads SFDVKD. This CDR3 spans 15 amino acids. The CDR3 sequence is CATSDVREARNEQFF. In DNA, the CDR3 is TGTGCCACCAGTGATGTCCGGGAGGCCCGCAATGAGCAGTTCTTC.

Of note for this clone: Relative to the germline gene, one junction end is altered; a read error may explain this. The gene calls are TRBV10-3 and TRBJ2-3, with 7 positions matching TRBD1. The CDR3 runs 17 residues. Germline lookup yields CDR1 ENHRY and CDR2 SYGVKD. CDR3 coding DNA: TGTGCCATCAGTAAGTCCCAAAGACAGGGAAGCACAGATACGCAGTATTTT. Its protein is CAISKSQRQGSTDTQYF.

This chain joins TRBV6-5 and TRBJ1-2; weak D call: TRBD1 (6 bases). With 4 bases removed from V and 8 bases from J, the gap between germline ends came to 17 bases. The CDR3 length is 14 residues. The V gene's germline CDR1 is MNHEY and CDR2 SVGAGI. The CDR3 bases are TGTGCCAGCAGTTCAGGGGCCCTACCCCAGGGCTACACCTTC. Translated: CASSSGALPQGYTF.

This chain links TRBV10-2 with TRBJ2-7; D unresolved. Germline V gene lookup returns CDR1 WSHSY and CDR2 SAAADI. V dropped 8 bases and J dropped 4 bases, with 18 bases sitting between them. CDR3 length: 14 amino acids. The CDR3 nucleotides read TGCGCCAGCTCCCTCGCCCAGGCAAATTACGAGCAGTACTTC. It is translated as CASSLAQANYEQYF.

This clone appeared a single time. The CDR3 nucleotides are TGTGCCACCAGTGAGGACAGCTATGGCTACACCTTC. This translates into CATSEDSYGYTF. The chain is built from TRBV24-1 and TRBJ1-2; the D gene is possibly TRBD1 (6 bases). The CDR3 length is 12 residues. V was cut by 4 bases and J by 4 bases, with 6 bases left in between. Germline V lookup: CDR1 KGHDR, CDR2 SFDVKD.

This clone showed up just a few times. The V gene is TRBV12-5, the J gene TRBJ2-1; 11 bases are shared with TRBD1. Unmatched junction bases numbered 4, after V lost 4 bases and J lost 8 bases. Per the germline V gene, CDR1 is LGHNT and CDR2 is FRNRAP. The CDR3 extends over 14 amino acids. The CDR3 sequence is CASGSGTGGYEQFF. Written as DNA, the CDR3 is TGTGCTAGTGGTTCTGGGACAGGGGGATATGAGCAGTTCTTC.

The chain is built from TRBV19 and TRBJ1-5; D is undetermined. The CDR3 extends over 16 amino acids. Trimming removed 5 bases from V and 1 base from J, with 15 bases in between. Germline values: CDR1 LNHDA, CDR2 SQIVND (reference sequence). For the CDR3, the DNA is TGTGCCAGTAGTGAGACTATTGTCAAAAGCAATCAGCCCCAGCATTTT. This encodes CASSETIVKSNQPQHF.

The V and J genes are TRBV19 and TRBJ2-3; the D gene could be TRBD1 or TRBD2 (6 bases each). Per the germline V gene, CDR1 is LNHDA and CDR2 is SQIVND (reference sequence). The CDR3 is 14 amino acids. V lost 5 bases to trimming and J lost 4 bases, with 13 bases between them. CDR3 nucleotides: TGTGCCAGTAGTCTAGGGGGGCGGCCAGATACGCAGTATTTT. This sequence encodes CASSLGGRPDTQYF.

V usage is TRBV11-2 and J usage is TRBJ1-1, with D unresolved. V shed 6 bases and J shed 8 bases, with 25 bases lying between them. From germline, CDR1 is SGHAT and CDR2 FQNNGV. The CDR3 spans 16 residues. The CDR3 DNA is TGTGCCAGCAGTTATGCCCTCGGACGGCGGCCGGACGAAGCTTTCTTT. As protein: CASSYALGRRPDEAFF.

CDR3 in DNA: TGTGCCAGCAGTTTATCGAGAGTGAACACTGAAGCTTTCTTT. This translates into CASSLSRVNTEAFF. V and J are TRBV27 and TRBJ1-1; D call uncertain. The CDR3 extends over 14 amino acids. Germline V CDR1 and CDR2: MNHEY, SMNVEV (reference sequence). Trimming stripped 0 bases from V and 0 bases from J, with 5 bases between.

The chain is built from TRBV7-9 and TRBJ1-6; a weak D match, TRBD1 (6 bases). Looked up from germline, CDR1 is SEHNR and CDR2 is FQNEAQ (reference sequence). Between the trimmed V and J ends, which lost 5 bases and 7 bases, there was a span of 18 bases. This CDR3 has 16 residues. The CDR3 bases are TGTGCCAGCAGCGAGGGGGGCCCCCAAAAGAATTCACCCCTCCACTTT. Residues: CASSEGGPQKNSPLHF.

V gene TRBV9 combines with J gene TRBJ1-1, with no clear D. Trimming stripped 3 bases from V and 0 bases from J, with 3 bases between. The CDR3 runs 12 residues. Germline CDR1 SGDLS, CDR2 YYNGEE. CDR3 protein: CASSGMNTEAFF. CDR3 in DNA: TGTGCCAGCAGCGGAATGAACACTGAAGCTTTCTTT.

CDR3 nucleotides: TGTGCCAGCAGTGTAGGTACTGAAGCTTTCTTT. As protein: CASSVGTEAFF. V gene TRBV2 combines with J gene TRBJ1-1, with unresolved D. CDR1 and CDR2 (germline): SNHLY, FYNNEI. This CDR3 has 11 residues. The V and J ends lost 4 bases and 5 bases respectively, with 5 bases between them.

The CDR3 is CAWSVGQGAGGYTF. The CDR3 coding sequence is TGTGCCTGGAGTGTAGGCCAGGGGGCGGGTGGCTACACCTTC. J is TRBJ1-2 and V is TRBV30, with 8 bases matching TRBD1. The CDR3 is 14 residues long. Germline V gene data show CDR1 as GTSNPN and CDR2 as SVGIG (reference sequence). After removal of 0 bases from V and 7 bases from J, the junction contained 7 bases not matched to a gene.

This clone came up once. The rearrangement uses TRBV9 and TRBJ1-5; D perhaps matches TRBD1 (5 bases). The germline CDR1 and CDR2 sequences are SGDLS and YYNGEE. Trimming shortened V by 7 bases and J by 5 bases, and 13 bases separated the two germline ends. The CDR3 has 13 amino acids. The DNA for the CDR3 is TGTGCCAGCGGGGGATTAGCTCATCAGCCCCAGCATTTT. Translating it yields CASGGLAHQPQHF.

The V call is TRBV14, the J call TRBJ2-3, with D unclear. The V gene lost 1 base and the J gene lost 0 bases, with 11 bases spanning the gap. The CDR3 has 16 amino acids. Per germline, CDR1 SGHDN and CDR2 FVKESK. The CDR3: CASSQGFTRSTDTQYF. In DNA, the CDR3 is TGTGCCAGCAGCCAAGGGTTCACTCGGAGCACAGATACGCAGTATTTT.

The J gene is TRBJ1-1, the V gene TRBV19; no reliable D call. The CDR3 sequence is 12 residues long. Germline V gene sequence: CDR1 LNHDA, CDR2 SQIVND (reference sequence). The ends were cut back, 6 bases at V and 0 bases at J, with 5 bases in the middle. The CDR3 here is CASRFVNTEAFF. DNA for the CDR3: TGTGCCAGTAGGTTTGTGAACACTGAAGCTTTCTTT.

The genes are TRBV27 and TRBJ1-4; TRBD1 might be the D (6 bases). The CDR3 contains 14 residues. Trimming left V 6 bases short and J 5 bases short, with 13 bases between. In germline, CDR1 is MNHEY, CDR2 SMNVEV (reference sequence). The CDR3 DNA follows: TGTGCCAGCAGACGGGGGCGGGGGAATGAAAAACTGTTTTTT. It codes for CASRRGRGNEKLFF.

This clone is a singleton in its sample. This chain uses TRBV30 with TRBJ1-1; D unclear. With 3 bases removed from V and 6 bases from J, the gap between germline ends came to 11 bases. The CDR3 consists of 12 residues. The germline gives CDR1 GTSNPN, CDR2 SVGIG (reference sequence). CDR3 nucleotides: TGTGCCTGGAGGGATCTAAAGGCTGAAGCTTTCTTT. Its translation is CAWRDLKAEAFF.

The chain combines TRBV11-3 with TRBJ2-1, with D perhaps TRBD1 or TRBD2 (5 bases each). Trimming took 8 bases from V and 8 from J, leaving 13 bases between them. The CDR3 sequence is 12 residues long. Germline-derived CDR1 and CDR2 are SGHNT and YENEEA. The CDR3 coding sequence is TGTGCCAGCTCGATGGTGGGGGATGAGCAGTTCTTC. The encoded protein is CASSMVGDEQFF. The whole variable domain, remainder taken from reference TRBV11-3 and TRBJ2-1, is EAGVVQSPRYKIIEKKQPVAFWCNPISGHNTLYWYLQNLGQGPELLIRYENEEAVDDSQLPKDRFSAERLKGVDSTLKIQPAELGDSAVYLCASSMVGDEQFFGPGTRLTVL.

The chain joins TRBV19 to TRBJ1-1, with TRBD1 matching 7 bases. The trim removed 5 bases at V and 3 bases at J, leaving 6 bases unmatched. This CDR3 region has 14 residues. The germline V gene has CDR1 LNHDA and CDR2 SQIVND (reference sequence). The CDR3 DNA reads as TGTGCCAGTAGTCTTCAGGGGGGTGACACTGAAGCTTTCTTT. This gives the protein CASSLQGGDTEAFF. Full variable domain (remainder filled in from reference TRBV19 and TRBJ1-1): DGGITQSPKYLFRKEGQNVTLSCEQNLNHDAMYWYRQDPGQGLRLIYYSQIVNDFQKGDIAEGYSVSREKKESFPLTVTSAQKNPTAFYLCASSLQGGDTEAFFGQGTRLTVV.